A selection of T cell receptor beta chains follows, all from one sample in a study of blood T cell repertoires in COVID-19. Libraries were prepared by immunoSEQ multiplex PCR; TCRdb keeps only in-frame clonotypes and omits some of them. The table has around 270,000 clones, roughly 89% seen once. The sequencing sample was made of peripheral blood. The receptors stem from a woman aged 40 to 50 who had recovered from COVID-19. The CDR3 runs from the conserved cysteine through the conserved F or W. A D gene is named only where the DNA matches it firmly. Not every row has a clone size; where given, it reads once, few, many or a size class.

size: .
D: .
J: TRBJ1-3
V: TRBV7-2
DNA: TGTGCCAGCAGCCTCATAAGGGGTAACTCTGGAAACACCATATATTTT
CDR3: CASSLIRGNSGNTIYF

size: .
D: .
J: TRBJ2-7
V: TRBV14
DNA: TGTGCCAGCAGCCAAGACGCAGGGCCATCTTTC
CDR3: CASSQDAGPSF

size: .
D: .
J: TRBJ2-1
V: TRBV7-2
DNA: TGTGCCAGCAGCTTAGGGGCCTACTCCTACAATGAGCAGTTCTTC
CDR3: CASSLGAYSYNEQFF

size: .
D: TRBD1
J: TRBJ1-1
V: TRBV6-6
DNA: TGTGCCAGCAGTTCATCGACAGGGACTGAAGCTTTCTTT
CDR3: CASSSSTGTEAFF

size: .
D: .
J: TRBJ2-5
V: TRBV29-1
DNA: TGCAGCGTTGTAGGGCAGGGACTCCAAGAGACCCAGTACTTC
CDR3: CSVVGQGLQETQYF

size: .
D: .
J: TRBJ1-1
V: TRBV12-3/TRBV12-4
DNA: TGTGCCAGCAACCGACAAATGAACACTGAAGCTTTCTTT
CDR3: CASNRQMNTEAFF

size: .
D: .
J: TRBJ1-2
V: TRBV5-8
DNA: TGTGCCAGCAGCTCGGCGGGCAGGTCTTATAACTATGGCTACACCTTC
CDR3: CASSSAGRSYNYGYTF

size: .
D: TRBD1
J: TRBJ2-1
V: TRBV24-1
DNA: TGTGCCACCAGTGACCTACCCGGGACAGGGGGGTATGAGCAGTTCTTC
CDR3: CATSDLPGTGGYEQFF

size: .
D: TRBD1
J: TRBJ2-7
V: TRBV11-3
DNA: TGTGCCAGCAGCTTAGGCGGTGACAGGGCCCACGAGCAGTACTTC
CDR3: CASSLGGDRAHEQYF

size: .
D: TRBD1
J: TRBJ1-6
V: TRBV3-1/TRBV3-2
DNA: TGTGCCAGCAGCGAATCAAACAGGGGCAATTCACCCCTCCACTTT
CDR3: CASSESNRGNSPLHF

size: .
D: .
J: TRBJ1-5
V: TRBV6-6
DNA: TGTGCCAGCAGCCGGAATCAGCCCCAGCATTTT
CDR3: CASSRNQPQHF

size: .
D: .
J: TRBJ1-5
V: TRBV2
DNA: TGTGCCAGCAGTGATAGTTCCCGCAATCAGCCCCAGCATTTT
CDR3: CASSDSSRNQPQHF

size: once
D: .
J: TRBJ1-5
V: TRBV3-1/TRBV3-2
DNA: TGTGCCAGCAGCCCTGCCAGGGGATTCGCTCAGCCCCAGCATTTT
CDR3: CASSPARGFAQPQHF

size: .
D: .
J: TRBJ1-5
V: TRBV10-3
DNA: TGTGCCATCAGTGAGTCGAACCAGGGGACCAATCAGCCCCAGCATTTT
CDR3: CAISESNQGTNQPQHF

size: .
D: .
J: TRBJ1-1
V: TRBV7-9
DNA: TGTGCCAGCAGCCAAAGACTAACTCGCACTGAAGCTTTCTTT
CDR3: CASSQRLTRTEAFF

size: .
D: TRBD1
J: TRBJ1-6
V: TRBV2
DNA: TGTGCCAGCAGGGACAGGGGGGGGATAAAAGTCCTCCACTTT
CDR3: CASRDRGGIKVLHF

size: .
D: .
J: TRBJ1-1
V: TRBV19
DNA: TGTGCCAGTAGTATCCGGGATGAAGCTTTCTTT
CDR3: CASSIRDEAFF

size: .
D: .
J: TRBJ1-6
V: TRBV3-1/TRBV3-2
DNA: TGTGCCAGCAGCCCTTTCGGGTCACCCCTCCACTTT
CDR3: CASSPFGSPLHF

size: .
D: .
J: TRBJ2-3
V: TRBV5-1
DNA: TGCGCCAGCAGCTTTGGGCTTCGAGGGAACACAGATACGCAGTATTTT
CDR3: CASSFGLRGNTDTQYF

size: .
D: TRBD1
J: TRBJ1-2
V: TRBV20-1
DNA: TGCAGTGCTAGTAAAGGACAGGGGACTAACTATGGCTACACCTTC
CDR3: CSASKGQGTNYGYTF

size: .
D: .
J: TRBJ2-5
V: TRBV3-1/TRBV3-2
DNA: TGTGCCAGCGGACCCGGAAGGGGGCAAGAGACCCAGTACTTC
CDR3: CASGPGRGQETQYF

size: .
D: .
J: TRBJ2-7
V: TRBV27
DNA: TGTGCCAGCAGTTTATTGGCAGGGAACGAGCAGTACTTC
CDR3: CASSLLAGNEQYF

size: .
D: .
J: TRBJ2-6
V: TRBV5-4
DNA: TGTGCCAGCAGCCCTTCACAGGGATCTGGGGCCAACGTCCTGACTTTC
CDR3: CASSPSQGSGANVLTF

size: .
D: .
J: TRBJ1-2
V: TRBV18
DNA: TGTGCCAGCTCACCGTCCGAGACAGCCCTCTATGGCTACACCTTC
CDR3: CASSPSETALYGYTF

size: .
D: TRBD2
J: TRBJ2-3
V: TRBV6-5
DNA: TGTGCCAGCAGTTACGTAGCGGGGGGGCAGGGCACGCAGTATTTT
CDR3: CASSYVAGGQGTQYF

size: .
D: TRBD1
J: TRBJ1-1
V: TRBV11-3
DNA: TGTGCCAGCAGCTTAGTAGGACAGGGAGACACTGAAGCTTTCTTT
CDR3: CASSLVGQGDTEAFF

size: .
D: .
J: TRBJ2-7
V: TRBV10-3
DNA: TGTGCCATCAGTGGAGTTGCGGAGGCCGGAGGGCAGTACTTC
CDR3: CAISGVAEAGGQYF

size: .
D: TRBD2
J: TRBJ2-7
V: TRBV13
DNA: TGTGCCAGCAGCTCCTCTAGCGGTGACTCCTCGCGGTACTTC
CDR3: CASSSSSGDSSRYF